The present T cell receptor beta chain was sequenced within a study of OX40 agonist ivuxolimab in advanced cancers. Germline V gene sequence: CDR1 ENHRY, CDR2 SYGVKD. Unmatched junction bases numbered 5, after V lost 5 bases and J lost 5 bases. This CDR3 has 13 amino acids. The assay was immunoSEQ multiplex PCR, and TCRdb's table has in-frame clones only and misses some. The data hold approximately 77,000 clones, with 84% observed a single time. This clone showed up just a few times. What it binds is unknown. Study results and limitations: The average count of expanded clones was higher among CD8+ T cells than among CD4+.

The sample in question was CD4+ or CD8+ T cells sorted from blood, obtained in a trial of the OX40 agonist ivuxolimab. V usage is TRBV10-3 and J usage is TRBJ2-7; TRBD2 aligns across 8 bases. The receptor comes from an adult with an advanced solid tumor such as melanoma, head and neck, liver or kidney cancer. CDR3 in amino acids: CAISRAGVNEQYF. The CDR3 DNA reads as TGTGCCATCAGTCGAGCGGGAGTTAACGAGCAGTACTTC.